Below are 32 T cell receptor beta chains sequenced from a single sample in a study of a mutant IDH1 vaccine in newly diagnosed glioma. For these TCRs, the target antigens are not known. Time point defined: week 35, safety follow-up. Each dose delivered 300 ug of mutant IDH1 20-mer peptide subcutaneously with imiquimod. Only in-frame clones appear in the TCRdb table, and some are missing; sequencing was by immunoSEQ multiplex PCR. The repertoire holds 68,000 or so clones, with approximately 84% as singletons. Sample: PBMCs, taken from a glioma patient whose treatment included an IDH1 peptide vaccine. Receptors originate from a man younger than 35 with glioma.

V gene TRBV19 combines with J gene TRBJ1-1; D gene uncertain. V was trimmed by 0 bases and J by 1 base, leaving 9 bases between them. The CDR3 has 15 amino acids. The germline V gene encodes CDR1 LNHDA and CDR2 SQIVND (reference sequence). This chain's CDR3 is CASSIDRVPNTEAFF. As DNA, the CDR3 is TGTGCCAGTAGTATAGATAGGGTTCCGAACACTGAAGCTTTCTTT.

The CDR3 loop reads CASSLFGGGSSYEQYF. The CDR3 DNA reads as TGTGCCAGCAGCTTATTCGGGGGGGGCAGCTCCTACGAGCAGTACTTC. The chain employs TRBV7-9 and TRBJ2-7, with 8 bases identical to TRBD2. The CDR3 length is 16 residues. Germline V gives CDR1 SEHNR, CDR2 FQNEAQ (reference sequence). The V gene end was trimmed by 2 bases and the J gene end by 0 bases; junction bases not matched to a gene: 6.

This clone was detected only a few times. J is TRBJ1-1 and V is TRBV19; D is perhaps TRBD1 (5 bases). Deletions cut 4 bases from V and 0 bases from J, with 12 bases between. CDR1 is LNHDA, CDR2 SQIVND, per germline (reference sequence). This CDR3 region has 15 residues. This chain's CDR3 is CASSRKGVLNTEAFF. CDR3 sequence (DNA): TGTGCCAGTAGTAGAAAAGGGGTCCTGAACACTGAAGCTTTCTTT.

The chain carries TRBV5-1 and TRBJ2-7; 12 bases are a match to TRBD2. The germline V gene has CDR1 SGHRS and CDR2 YFSETQ. V dropped 0 bases and J dropped 0; count of bases not matched to a gene: 1. The CDR3 is 16 amino acids. The CDR3 DNA is TGCGCCAGCAGCTTGGGGACTAGCGGGGCCTCCTACGAGCAGTACTTC. This gives the protein CASSLGTSGASYEQYF.

DNA of the CDR3: TGTGCCAGCAGGTGGGACAGGGTCTATGGCTACACCTTC. Translated, it gives CASRWDRVYGYTF. The rearrangement uses TRBV6-6 and TRBJ1-2; 9 positions agree with TRBD1. The ends lost 6 bases at V and 4 bases at J; junction bases unmatched: 3. Germline values: CDR1 MNHNY, CDR2 SVGAGI (reference sequence). The length of the CDR3 is 13 residues.

The rearrangement uses TRBV27 and TRBJ1-1; D gene unclear. CDR3 length: 14 residues. V gave up 6 bases and J gave up 4 bases, with 15 bases separating them. Looked up from germline, CDR1 is MNHEY and CDR2 is SMNVEV (reference sequence). The CDR3: CASRGGYIFTEAFF. As DNA, the CDR3 is TGTGCCAGCAGGGGTGGGTATATATTCACTGAAGCTTTCTTT.

The chain combines TRBV19 with TRBJ2-1, with a possible D match to TRBD2 (5 bases). The V end was cut by 5 bases, the J end by 4 bases, with 9 bases between. CDR3 length: 13 amino acids. Germline V gene sequence: CDR1 LNHDA, CDR2 SQIVND (reference sequence). CDR3: CASSAGPYNEQFF. The CDR3 region has the DNA TGTGCCAGTAGTGCGGGCCCATACAATGAGCAGTTCTTC.

The rearrangement uses TRBV5-1 and TRBJ2-2; 8 positions match TRBD1. Losses at the gene ends were 4 bases for V and 5 bases for J; bases not matched to a gene: 4. The CDR3 has 14 residues. Germline CDR1 is SGHRS and CDR2 is YFSETQ. The CDR3 loop reads CASSPDRVTGELFF. In DNA form, the CDR3 reads TGCGCCAGCAGCCCGGACAGGGTAACCGGGGAGCTGTTTTTT. The complete variable domain, with remaining parts taken from reference TRBV5-1 and TRBJ2-2, reads KAGVTQTPRYLIKTRGQQVTLSCSPISGHRSVSWYQQTPGQGLQFLFEYFSETQRNKGNFPGRFSGRQFSNSRSEMNVSTLELGDSALYLCASSPDRVTGELFFGEGSRLTVL.

The V gene is TRBV2, the J gene TRBJ1-2; D uncertain. Germline V gene sequence: CDR1 SNHLY, CDR2 FYNNEI. V was clipped by 2 bases and J by 3 bases, with 7 bases between them. This CDR3 contains 13 residues. The CDR3 loop is CASSESLYYGYTF. Written as DNA, the CDR3 is TGTGCCAGCAGTGAAAGCTTGTACTATGGCTACACCTTC.

The chain links TRBV5-6 to TRBJ2-7; possible D gene TRBD2, 6 bases. Germline V CDR1 and CDR2: SGHDT, YYEEEE. The germline V and J ends were trimmed by 0 bases and 0 bases, with 13 bases remaining between them. The CDR3 consists of 16 residues. The DNA of the CDR3 is TGTGCCAGCAGCTTGGGTCCCGGGACTCTCTCCTACGAGCAGTACTTC. Encoded protein: CASSLGPGTLSYEQYF.

This chain connects TRBV6-5 to TRBJ1-3; 7 bases match TRBD1. The germline CDR1 and CDR2 sequences are MNHEY and SVGAGI. V shed 7 bases and J 0 bases; nucleotides not matched to a gene: 6. The CDR3 is 15 amino acids. CDR3 region: CASTSTGPSGNTIYF. Here the CDR3 DNA reads TGTGCCAGCACATCGACAGGGCCCTCTGGAAACACCATATATTTT.

The chain employs TRBV6-5 and TRBJ1-4, with no clear D. Trimming shortened V by 0 bases and J by 1 base, and 6 bases separated the two germline ends. The CDR3 is 15 residues long. Germline CDR1 MNHEY, CDR2 SVGAGI. Here the CDR3 DNA reads TGTGCCAGCAGTTACTCGCCGGGAACTAATGAAAAACTGTTTTTT. Its translation: CASSYSPGTNEKLFF.

The rearrangement joins TRBV4-2 to TRBJ1-4; D may be TRBD1 (6 bases). V gave up 2 bases and J gave up 5 bases, with 9 bases separating them. Germline CDR1 and CDR2: LGHNA and YNFKEQ. This CDR3 region has 14 residues. As DNA, the CDR3 is TGTGCCAGCAGCCAATCGACAGGAAATGAAAAACTGTTTTTT. Protein product: CASSQSTGNEKLFF.

This chain links TRBV5-6 with TRBJ1-4, with 7 bases lining up with TRBD1. CDR1 and CDR2 (germline): SGHDT, YYEEEE. The CDR3 runs to 15 residues. J gave up 5 bases and V 3 bases, and 7 bases lay outside the gene matches. CDR3 region: CASSWWTGPNEKLFF. The CDR3 DNA follows: TGTGCCAGCAGCTGGTGGACAGGACCGAATGAAAAACTGTTTTTT.

The chain has TRBV5-1 and TRBJ1-2; 8 bases match TRBD1. Trimming at V came to 6 bases and at J to 1 base, leaving 8 bases not matched to a gene. CDR3 length: 15 amino acids. Germline CDR1 and CDR2: SGHRS and YFSETQ. The CDR3 DNA reads as TGCGCCAGCACCTTCAGACAGGGGAATAACTATGGCTACACCTTC. It translates to CASTFRQGNNYGYTF.

This chain joins TRBV25-1 and TRBJ1-1, with a possible D match to TRBD1 (5 bases). CDR1 and CDR2 from the germline V gene are MGHDK and SYGVNS. The CDR3 covers 13 residues. V dropped 3 bases and J dropped 11 bases, with 16 bases sitting between them. In DNA, the CDR3 is TGTGCCAGCAGTGATCCCAGGGCCTTAAGTGCTTTCTTT. It yields the protein CASSDPRALSAFF.

The chain employs TRBV5-8 and TRBJ2-2; D gene uncertain. The germline CDR1 and CDR2 sequences are SGHTS and YDEGEE. This CDR3 has 14 amino acids. V was clipped by 0 bases and J by 4 bases, with 7 bases between them. CDR3 DNA sequence: TGTGCCAGCAGCTTGGATGCAGCCACCGGGGAGCTGTTTTTT. This sequence encodes CASSLDAATGELFF. The whole variable domain, filled in from reference TRBV5-8 and TRBJ2-2, reads EAGVTQSPTHLIKTRGQQATLRCSPISGHTSVYWYQQALGLGLQFLLWYDEGEERNRGNFPPRFSGRQFPNYSSELNVNALELEDSALYLCASSLDAATGELFFGEGSRLTVL.

The chain uses TRBV27 and TRBJ1-1, with D possibly TRBD1 on 5 matching bases. V gave up 5 bases and J gave up 5 bases, with 18 bases separating them. The germline V gene encodes CDR1 MNHEY and CDR2 SMNVEV (reference sequence). The CDR3 is 15 amino acids. CDR3 loop: CASSPGISAGTEAFF. Here the CDR3 DNA reads TGTGCCAGCAGTCCGGGGATCTCGGCAGGGACTGAAGCTTTCTTT.

The genes are TRBV19 and TRBJ2-3, with 7 bases fitting TRBD2. The V gene end was trimmed by 7 bases and the J gene end by 0 bases; junction bases not matched to a gene: 7. The germline gives CDR1 LNHDA, CDR2 SQIVND (reference sequence). The CDR3 has 15 residues. DNA for the CDR3: TGTGCCAGTAAAACGCGGGGGACTAGCACAGATACGCAGTATTTT. It yields the protein CASKTRGTSTDTQYF.

V usage is TRBV29-1 and J usage is TRBJ2-1; 13 bases map to TRBD2. The CDR3 covers 16 residues. The germline V gene encodes CDR1 SQVTM and CDR2 ANQGSEA. V shed 6 bases and J 0 bases; nucleotides not matched to a gene: 5. CDR3 coding DNA: TGCAGCGTGCGGACTAGCGGGAGCTCCTCCTACAATGAGCAGTTCTTC. This encodes CSVRTSGSSSYNEQFF.

The chain recombines TRBV27 with TRBJ1-6; 8 positions match TRBD1. V gave up 4 bases and J gave up 12 bases; unmatched junction bases: 5. From germline, CDR1 is MNHEY and CDR2 SMNVEV (reference sequence). This CDR3 contains 13 residues. CDR3 residues: CASSSATGVPLHF. The CDR3 nucleotides are TGTGCCAGCAGTTCCGCGACAGGGGTACCCCTCCACTTT.

The rearrangement uses TRBV6-5 and TRBJ1-2, with 10 bases matching TRBD1. V was pared by 0 bases and J by 6 bases, with 7 bases of the junction left unmatched. CDR1 MNHEY and CDR2 SVGAGI come from the germline V gene. The CDR3 contains 16 residues. The CDR3 spells CASSYSGQGIGDGYTF. For the CDR3, the DNA is TGTGCCAGCAGTTACTCGGGACAGGGGATCGGCGATGGCTACACCTTC.

The chain recombines TRBV7-9 with TRBJ2-7, with 7 bases fitting TRBD2. This CDR3 contains 14 residues. In germline, CDR1 is SEHNR, CDR2 FQNEAQ (reference sequence). V trimming: 3 bases; J trimming: 2 bases; junction bases outside the gene matches: 4. The CDR3 region is CASSLGGRPYEQYF. As DNA, the CDR3 is TGTGCCAGCAGCTTGGGGGGGAGACCCTACGAGCAGTACTTC. Full variable domain (rest looked up from reference TRBV7-9 and TRBJ2-7): DTGVSQNPRHKITKRGQNVTFRCDPISEHNRLYWYRQTLGQGPEFLTYFQNEAQLEKSRLLSDRFSAERPKGSFSTLEIQRTEQGDSAMYLCASSLGGRPYEQYFGPGTRLTVT.

V usage is TRBV29-1 and J usage is TRBJ2-5, with TRBD2 matching over 11 bases. The CDR3 sequence is 16 residues long. Trimming took 3 bases from V and 2 from J; bases not matched to a gene: 8. Germline loops: CDR1 SQVTM, CDR2 ANQGSEA. The CDR3 DNA reads TGCAGCGTTGATTTACTAGCGGGGGTCCAACAAGAGACCCAGTACTTC. Translation: CSVDLLAGVQQETQYF.

The chain recombines TRBV5-6 with TRBJ2-5, with unresolved D. V lost 1 base to trimming and J lost 5 bases, with 9 bases between them. The germline gives CDR1 SGHDT, CDR2 YYEEEE. CDR3 size: 13 residues. DNA of the CDR3: TGTGCCAGCAGCTTGAGGAAAGGGGAGACCCAGTACTTC. This gives the protein CASSLRKGETQYF.

The chain carries TRBV29-1 and TRBJ2-1, with D maybe TRBD2 (6 bases). The CDR3 consists of 16 residues. Germline V gene lookup returns CDR1 SQVTM and CDR2 ANQGSEA. Trimming pared 6 bases from V and 4 bases from J, leaving 22 bases between. CDR3 sequence reads: CSVEGDFRVRYNEQFF. DNA of the CDR3: TGCAGCGTGGAGGGCGACTTTCGAGTTCGATACAATGAGCAGTTCTTC.

This sequence joins TRBV7-8 and TRBJ2-7, with a possible D match to TRBD1 (6 bases). V was clipped by 5 bases and J by 3 bases, with 17 bases between them. CDR1 is SGHVS and CDR2 is FQNEAQ in the germline V gene. This CDR3 is built from 15 residues. CDR3 sequence reads: CASSPEDSPNYEQYF. In nucleotides, the CDR3 is TGTGCCAGCAGCCCGGAGGACAGCCCGAACTACGAGCAGTACTTC.

The chain couples TRBV6-5 to TRBJ1-2, with D unresolved. CDR1 is MNHEY, CDR2 SVGAGI, per germline. This CDR3 region has 14 residues. Trimming took off 6 bases at V and 9 bases at J, with 20 bases between the two ends. This CDR3 is CASRRDFFPSSYTF. The CDR3 coding sequence is TGTGCCAGCAGGAGGGATTTTTTTCCGAGTAGCTACACCTTC.

The chain combines TRBV15 with TRBJ2-7, with D tentatively TRBD1 (7 bases). Trimming removed 1 base from V and 5 bases from J, with 12 bases in between. Germline values: CDR1 LNHNV, CDR2 YYDKDF (reference sequence). The CDR3 is 14 amino acids. In DNA form, the CDR3 reads TGTGCCACCAGCAGAGGTCAGGGGGGCCACGAGCAGTACTTC. Its translation is CATSRGQGGHEQYF.

This chain's CDR3 is CASSPPQVNTEAFF. The CDR3, as DNA: TGCGCCAGCAGCCCCCCACAGGTTAACACTGAAGCTTTCTTT. V gene TRBV5-1 combines with J gene TRBJ1-1; maybe TRBD1 (5 bases). Germline assignment: CDR1 SGHRS and CDR2 YFSETQ. The ends were cut back, 4 bases at V and 2 bases at J, with 12 bases in the middle. The CDR3 has 14 residues.

The rearrangement links TRBV7-9 to TRBJ2-1; the match to TRBD2 covers 10 bases. This CDR3 spans 16 amino acids. Trimming at V came to 5 bases and at J to 1 base, leaving 5 bases not matched to a gene. Germline loops: CDR1 SEHNR, CDR2 FQNEAQ (reference sequence). The CDR3: CASSPSGGASYNEQFF. CDR3 coding DNA: TGTGCCAGCAGCCCAAGCGGGGGGGCTTCCTACAATGAGCAGTTCTTC. Combining the CDR3 with reference TRBV7-9 and TRBJ2-1 gives the whole variable domain DTGVSQNPRHKITKRGQNVTFRCDPISEHNRLYWYRQTLGQGPEFLTYFQNEAQLEKSRLLSDRFSAERPKGSFSTLEIQRTEQGDSAMYLCASSPSGGASYNEQFFGPGTRLTVL.

CDR3 DNA: TGTGCCTGGAACGGCGTGGGCACAGATACGCAGTATTTT. Residues: CAWNGVGTDTQYF. The chain employs TRBV30 and TRBJ2-3; D gene ambiguous. This CDR3 has 13 residues. Germline V CDR1 and CDR2: GTSNPN, SVGIG (reference sequence). Trimming pared 4 bases from V and 1 base from J, leaving 9 bases between.